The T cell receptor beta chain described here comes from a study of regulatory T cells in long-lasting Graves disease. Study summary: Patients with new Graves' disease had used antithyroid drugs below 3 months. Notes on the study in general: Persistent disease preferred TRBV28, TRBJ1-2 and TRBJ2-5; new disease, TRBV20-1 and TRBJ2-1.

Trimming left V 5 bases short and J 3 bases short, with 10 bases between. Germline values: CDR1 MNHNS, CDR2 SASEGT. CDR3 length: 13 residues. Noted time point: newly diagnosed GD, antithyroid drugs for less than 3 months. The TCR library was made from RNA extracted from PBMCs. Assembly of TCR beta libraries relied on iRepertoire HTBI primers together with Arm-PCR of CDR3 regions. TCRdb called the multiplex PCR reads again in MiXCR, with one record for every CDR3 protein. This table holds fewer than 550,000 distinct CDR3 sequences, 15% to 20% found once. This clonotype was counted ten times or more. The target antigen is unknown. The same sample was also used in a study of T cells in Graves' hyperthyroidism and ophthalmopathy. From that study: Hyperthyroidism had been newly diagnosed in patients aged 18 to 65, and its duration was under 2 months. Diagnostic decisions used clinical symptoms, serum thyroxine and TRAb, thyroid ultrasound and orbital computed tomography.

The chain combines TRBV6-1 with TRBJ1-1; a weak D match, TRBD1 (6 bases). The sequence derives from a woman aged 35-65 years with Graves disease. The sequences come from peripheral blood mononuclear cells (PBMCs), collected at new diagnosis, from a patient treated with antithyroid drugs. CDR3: CASSTRGDTEAFF. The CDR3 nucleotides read TGTGCCAGCAGTACGAGGGGGGACACTGAAGCTTTCTTT.